These T cell receptor beta chains were read from a single sample in a study of lymphopenia after photon versus proton radiotherapy. Only in-frame clones appear in the TCRdb table, and some are missing; sequencing was by immunoSEQ multiplex PCR. The sample shows 6,000 to 8,500 clones, over 85% of them seen only once. Here the sequenced sample was peripheral blood, taken from a patient treated with photon-based radiotherapy. The receptor source for this set is a man in his fifties or sixties with cholangiocarcinoma. The conserved cysteine and the conserved F or W are not part of the CDR3 here. Clone size is given for some rows only: seen once, a few or many times, or a class if the clone is expanded.

v_call clone_size cdr3_aa
TRBV27 NA ASSFGGGGNTGELF
TRBV15 NA ATSRGLAVATDTQY
TRBV5-4 NA ASSPDGPLDTQY
TRBV5-1 NA ASSLPGDTQY
TRBV2 NA ASKGSVNNEQF
TRBV5-4 NA ASSSNDKGEWIGYT
TRBV19 once ASSIPHRDSEAF
TRBV7-9 NA ASSLQGLEETQY
TRBV11-3 NA ASQERQSTDTQY
TRBV5-5 NA ASSPDGGRTKQETQY
TRBV10-1 NA ASRGQGSHTQY
TRBV28 NA ASSLSASGGYNEQF
TRBV6-1 NA ASSEEAPLLAKNIQY
TRBV7-2 NA ASSSGISNGYT
TRBV28 NA ASSFTSTDRGSNQPQH
TRBV15 NA ATSREKTWNQPQH
TRBV7-2 few ASSRSGTGNGYT
TRBV6-1 NA ASSEWGGEQY
TRBV14 NA ASSPFEGYTEAF
TRBV5-1 NA ASSLRTGGRSGANVLT
TRBV9 few ASSVDPSGANIQY
TRBV5-5 NA ASSLAEGGMTDTQY
TRBV5-5 NA ASRVWQQETQY
TRBV5-1 NA ASSPATGFNEKLF
TRBV5-1 NA ASSWEQGANTQY
TRBV4-1 NA ASSQTFGVREGTYNEQF
TRBV7-6 NA ASSLATGISDTQY
TRBV9 NA ASSVEPSGANVLT
TRBV11-2 NA ASSYPWGQGPYEQY
TRBV9 NA ASGLQGNTEAF
TRBV28 few ASSTGRDYNEQF
TRBV6-1 once ASSEQGGTGELF
TRBV7-2 once ASSLGQGVSMEQY
TRBV28 NA ASQGSEGALNEKLF
TRBV15 NA ATSRDLPGLSTDTQY
TRBV11-1 NA ASSLDGTSAGEQF
TRBV5-8 NA ASREGTGGYT
TRBV10-1 NA ASSESKGDTYGYT
TRBV7-8 NA ASSFPSSTGELF
TRBV27 NA ASSLKGGNYGYT
TRBV7-2 NA ASSPLWSTGSYEQY
TRBV7-2 NA ASSLEGTQSPYTDTQY
TRBV5-4 NA ASSFDTYEQY
TRBV7-2 NA ASSLARGNTIY
TRBV28 NA ASSPGGQDNYGYT
TRBV5-1 NA ASSLAQGYETQY
TRBV28 NA ASSLYGGSREKLF
TRBV5-5 NA ASSSPRAATNEKLF
TRBV2 NA ASSVLNTGELF
TRBV13 NA ASSFRTGRADEKLF
TRBV7-8 NA ASSLGASPQGGYT
TRBV27 NA ASSQQGNTEAF